This entry describes one T cell receptor beta chain. The antigen remains unidentified. For the second PCR, which ran for roughly 6 to 11 cycles, a sample-barcoded 5' primer and a J-beta primer mix were used. Each cDNA molecule was tagged by a template-switch adaptor that had 12 random nucleotides. TCRdb passed the 5' RACE reads through MiXCR, listing each CDR3 protein once. This sample has about 1.8 million distinct CDR3 sequences, with just under 50% found just once. This sample was taken from a study of blood T cells in healthy people across ages. The study, taken as a whole, reports: Older age went with lower TCR beta diversity per million T cells, in a roughly linear way. There was a strong correlation between TCR beta diversity and naive T cell percentage.

This CDR3 region has 14 residues. Germline V gene data show CDR1 as SGHTA and CDR2 as FQGNSA. V was pared by 3 bases and J by 5 bases, with 13 bases between. V gene TRBV7-2 combines with J gene TRBJ1-1; tentatively, D is TRBD1 (5 bases). The source of this sequence is a woman aged 40 to 50 in good health. Sequences were obtained from blood. CDR3 DNA sequence: TGTGCCAGCAGCTTCCGGGACGCTAGAACTGAAGCTTTCTTT. It is translated as CASSFRDARTEAFF.